This T cell receptor (beta chain) derives from a study of blood T cell repertoires in COVID-19. Authors' data handling: By means of reference gene primer amplification, nucleated cell counts were estimated. Assay: immunoSEQ multiplex PCR; the TCRdb copy retains only in-frame clones and omits some. That table supplies the V and J calls and clone size; D and trimming were determined from the DNA. The sample carries 150,000 to 200,000 clones, over 80% recorded once. V lost 4 bases, J lost 7 bases, and 14 bases lay in between. CDR3 length: 13 residues. Germline CDR1 is SGHNT and CDR2 is YENEEA. In Seattle, patients joined the study during active infection and were tracked longitudinally.

The sequenced sample was peripheral blood. This chain links TRBV11-3 with TRBJ2-7, with D hard to call. The TCR comes from a woman aged 70-85 years with COVID-19, enrolled during active disease. The CDR3 here is CASSSLVIREQYF. The CDR3 nucleotides are TGTGCCAGCAGCTCCCTCGTGATTCGGGAGCAGTACTTC.